This passage covers 5 T cell receptor beta chains from one sample sequenced in a study of identical twins. TCRdb re-derived calls from the 5' RACE reads in MiXCR, one entry per CDR3 protein. The sample carries 200,000 to 300,000 distinct CDR3 sequences, roughly an eighth recorded once. This sample was also put to use in a study of yellow fever vaccine responses in identical twins.

Sequences were obtained from memory (CD45RO+) T cells sorted from blood. These receptors all come from a woman under 30 in good health.

This clonotype was picked up a small number of times. The chain combines TRBV6-2 or TRBV6-3 with TRBJ2-7; no clear D gene. Germline assignment: CDR1 MNHEY and CDR2 SVGEGT. This CDR3 spans 13 amino acids. V lost 4 bases and J lost 2, with 9 bases in between. CDR3 in amino acids: CASSSGVAYEQYF. In DNA, the CDR3 is TGTGCCAGCAGTTCCGGTGTCGCCTACGAGCAGTACTTC.

The chain recombines TRBV28 with TRBJ2-2, with D possibly matching TRBD1 (5 bases). This CDR3 contains 19 residues. Per germline, CDR1 MDHEN and CDR2 SYDVKM. The V and J ends lost 4 bases and 2 bases respectively, with 23 bases between them. The CDR3 coding sequence is TGTGCCAGCAGTTCATTCATCGTTTCGGCAGGGCCCAACACCGGGGAGCTGTTTTTT. This translates into CASSSFIVSAGPNTGELFF.

CDR3 coding DNA: TGTGCCAGCAGCCAATACCCGAGGCTAGCGGGAGCCGGGGAGCTGTTTTTT. This encodes CASSQYPRLAGAGELFF. This chain links TRBV5-8 with TRBJ2-2; 10 bases agree with TRBD2. This CDR3 has 17 amino acids. V dropped 4 bases and J dropped 6; count of bases not matched to a gene: 12. CDR1 and CDR2 from the germline V gene are SGHTS and YDEGEE. The whole variable domain, filled in from reference TRBV5-8 and TRBJ2-2, reads EAGVTQSPTHLIKTRGQQATLRCSPISGHTSVYWYQQALGLGLQFLLWYDEGEERNRGNFPPRFSGRQFPNYSSELNVNALELEDSALYLCASSQYPRLAGAGELFFGEGSRLTVL.

This clonotype was seen a few times. The rearrangement uses TRBV4-1 and TRBJ2-2; D may be TRBD2 (5 bases). The germline V and J ends were trimmed by 4 bases and 2 bases, with 17 bases remaining between them. CDR3 length equals 17 residues. Germline-derived CDR1 and CDR2 are MGHRA and YSYEKL. The CDR3 DNA reads TGCGCCAGCAGCCCCGGAGGTGGGGAGCGAAACACCGGGGAGCTGTTTTTT. As protein: CASSPGGGERNTGELFF.

This clonotype was recorded a few times. This chain uses TRBV5-1 with TRBJ2-2, with D possibly matching TRBD1 (6 bases). The V and J ends lost 3 bases and 2 bases respectively, with 11 bases between them. The CDR3 consists of 15 residues. Germline V gene sequence: CDR1 SGHRS, CDR2 YFSETQ. CDR3 sequence (DNA): TGCGCCAGCAGCTCCTCCGGGACAAACACCGGGGAGCTGTTTTTT. As protein: CASSSSGTNTGELFF.